The following is a T cell receptor (beta chain) sequence with its context. Under the authors' procedure: Reference gene primer amplification gave estimated nucleated cell counts. TCRdb keeps only in-frame clones here, not all; method: immunoSEQ multiplex PCR. The V and J calls and clone size are taken from that table; D and trimming were inferred from the DNA. Among some 31,000 clones listed, 93% were seen once. This sample is part of a study of blood T cell repertoires in COVID-19. Across the study: Sites across the United States, Italy and Spain contributed samples from acute and convalescent COVID-19. PBMCs, B-cell-depleted T cells, or T cells provided the cDNA or gDNA that made up the material.

Per the germline V gene, CDR1 is SGHNT and CDR2 is YYREEE (reference sequence). J gave up 5 bases and V 4 bases, and 11 bases lay outside the gene matches. The CDR3 covers 16 residues. This chain uses TRBV5-4 with TRBJ2-5; 10 bases are a match to TRBD2. Input material: peripheral blood. The origin of this receptor is a human donor in a cohort sampled during active COVID-19. The CDR3 sequence is CASSPTSLAGAETQYF. The DNA for the CDR3 is TGTGCCAGCAGCCCCACGAGCCTAGCGGGAGCGGAGACCCAGTACTTC.